This entry lists 12 T cell receptor beta chains sequenced from one sample in a study of CD8 T cells in Susac syndrome. With random hexamers, reverse transcription was performed on roughly 0.5 to 1 ug of RNA. Via MiXCR, TCRdb re-called the immunoSEQ multiplex PCR reads, giving one row per CDR3 protein. The sample holds roughly 120,000 distinct CDR3 sequences, about 93% seen once. The specimen sequenced was CD4+ T cells from PBMCs. The receptors shown here come from a human donor in good health.

The rearrangement links TRBV25-1 to TRBJ2-2; no clear D. Trimming cost V 3 bases and J 2 bases, with 10 bases left between them. The CDR3 has 15 amino acids. Germline V gene sequence: CDR1 MGHDK, CDR2 SYGVNS. This CDR3 reads CASSEARQNTGELFF. The CDR3 nucleotides are TGTGCCAGCAGTGAGGCTAGACAAAACACCGGGGAGCTGTTTTTT.

The CDR3 DNA reads TGCAGTGTTGCGGGCCGCACAGATACGCAGTATTTT. Translating gives CSVAGRTDTQYF. The chain joins TRBV20-1 to TRBJ2-3; D is perhaps TRBD2 (5 bases). V lost 7 bases, J lost 1 base, and 9 bases lay in between. In germline, CDR1 is DFQATT, CDR2 SNEGSKA (reference sequence). The CDR3 spans 12 residues.

The chain links TRBV20-1 to TRBJ1-1; D is unresolved. Trimming shortened V by 0 bases and J by 11 bases, and 16 bases separated the two germline ends. CDR1 DFQATT and CDR2 SNEGSKA come from the germline V gene (reference sequence). This CDR3 contains 13 residues. The CDR3, as DNA: TGCAGTGCTAGAGATCGGGCGGTCCGAGGTGCTTTCTTT. Translation: CSARDRAVRGAFF.

J is TRBJ1-1 and V is TRBV7-2; D unclear. The CDR3 loop spans 13 amino acids. The germline V and J ends were trimmed by 5 bases and 0 bases, with 7 bases remaining between them. The germline gives CDR1 SGHTA, CDR2 FQGNSA. This chain's CDR3 is CASSARLNTEAFF. The CDR3 DNA follows: TGTGCCAGCAGCGCCCGGCTGAACACTGAAGCTTTCTTT.

The chain uses TRBV7-6 and TRBJ2-3; D remains unclear. This CDR3 has 13 amino acids. Germline values: CDR1 SGHVS, CDR2 FNYEAQ. Trimming cost V 1 base and J 6 bases, with 8 bases left between them. CDR3 coding DNA: TGTGCCAGCAGCTTAGGCGGAGCGGATACGCAGTATTTT. Amino acids: CASSLGGADTQYF.

V is TRBV19 and J is TRBJ2-1, with D possibly matching TRBD2 (6 bases). The length of the CDR3 is 16 residues. Trimming shortened V by 4 bases and J by 9 bases, and 22 bases separated the two germline ends. Per the germline V gene, CDR1 is LNHDA and CDR2 is SQIVND (reference sequence). CDR3 sequence: CASSKVGGTVSGEQFF. The DNA of the CDR3 is TGTGCCAGTAGTAAGGTTGGTGGGACTGTCTCGGGTGAGCAGTTCTTC. The full variable domain, its missing parts supplied by reference TRBV19 and TRBJ2-1, is DGGITQSPKYLFRKEGQNVTLSCEQNLNHDAMYWYRQDPGQGLRLIYYSQIVNDFQKGDIAEGYSVSREKKESFPLTVTSAQKNPTAFYLCASSKVGGTVSGEQFFGPGTRLTVL.

This chain connects TRBV6-6 to TRBJ2-7, with D possibly called TRBD1 or TRBD2 (5 bases each). Germline V CDR1 and CDR2: MNHNY, SVGAGI (reference sequence). Trimming pared 7 bases from V and 2 bases from J, leaving 12 bases between. The CDR3 sequence is 13 residues long. The CDR3 spells CASNSGPPYEQYF. CDR3 coding DNA: TGTGCCAGCAACTCGGGGCCCCCCTACGAGCAGTACTTC.

The rearrangement links TRBV18 to TRBJ1-1; TRBD1 aligns across 7 bases. This CDR3 has 15 amino acids. V trimming: 1 base; J trimming: 0 bases; junction bases outside the gene matches: 2. Germline V gene lookup returns CDR1 KGHSH and CDR2 LQKENI. The CDR3 DNA follows: TGTGCCAGCTCACCACGGGACAGCTTGAACACTGAAGCTTTCTTT. It codes for CASSPRDSLNTEAFF.

The chain carries TRBV23-1 and TRBJ2-7; no clear D. TRBV23-1 is noted as an ORF with a role that remains uncertain. Trimming removed 8 bases at V and 5 bases at J, with 7 bases between. CDR3 length: 10 residues. The CDR3 DNA reads TGCGCCAGCCCTATGCACGAGCAGTACTTC. The encoded protein is CASPMHEQYF.

This sequence joins TRBV15 and TRBJ2-1, with 8 nucleotides matching TRBD2. Losses at the gene ends were 4 bases for V and 6 bases for J; bases not matched to a gene: 5. CDR3 length equals 14 residues. Germline values: CDR1 LNHNV, CDR2 YYDKDF (reference sequence). CDR3 coding DNA: TGTGCCACCAGCACCGGGACTAGTGGCAATGAGCAGTTCTTC. Protein: CATSTGTSGNEQFF.

Turning to this clonotype: One end of the junction fails to match germline, which may point to a read error. The chain links TRBV19 to TRBJ2-1, with D unclear. Germline values: CDR1 LNHDA, CDR2 SQIVND (reference sequence). The CDR3 extends over 14 amino acids. The CDR3 loop is CASSIDRTIGERFF. The CDR3 DNA is TGTGCCAGTAGTATAGATCGGACGATAGGTGAGCGGTTCTTC.

This CDR3 is CASSLTSGRATDTQYF. The CDR3 nucleotides are TGTGCCAGCAGTCTTACTAGCGGGAGAGCCACAGATACGCAGTATTTT. The V gene is TRBV6-2 or TRBV6-3, the J gene TRBJ2-3, with 11 positions matching TRBD2. This CDR3 is 16 amino acids long. CDR1 and CDR2 (germline): MNHEY, SVGEGT. The V segment lost 5 bases and the J segment 2 bases; nucleotides outside the gene matches: 6.